The clone carrying this TCR beta chain has just a few counts. Its antigen is unidentified. The data originate from a study of CD8+ T cells in alopecia areata. Germline V gives CDR1 SQVTM, CDR2 ANQGSEA. The CDR3 spans 12 residues. V was trimmed by 5 bases and J by 2 bases, leaving 9 bases between them. The authors extracted RNA and reverse transcribed it into cDNA as the sequencing template. Profiling relied on immunoSEQ multiplex PCR, and the TCRdb table lists in-frame clones only, not all of them. The sample contains some 160,000 clones, around 62% of which appear only once. Regarding the study as a whole: Relative to mice, TCR sharing across patients was less clear, a difference possibly HLA-related.

This sequence was found in a human donor in good health. Sequencing used CD8+ T cells sorted from blood. The chain joins TRBV29-1 to TRBJ2-5; D uncertain. The CDR3 sequence is CSVNTEQETQYF. CDR3 nucleotides: TGCAGCGTTAACACAGAACAAGAGACCCAGTACTTC.